The 24 T cell receptor beta chains in this list originate from one sample, sequenced in a study of CD8 T cells in Susac syndrome. Random hexamers were used to reverse transcribe the RNA input (about 0.5 to 1 ug). A single record per CDR3 protein comes from TCRdb applying MiXCR to the immunoSEQ multiplex PCR reads. The sample carries some 200,000 distinct CDR3 sequences, 91% recorded once. The sample consisted of CD4+ T cells from PBMCs. The receptors were sampled from a human donor with Susac syndrome.

The V and J genes are TRBV5-1 and TRBJ2-2; 9 bases line up with TRBD2. Germline CDR1 is SGHRS and CDR2 is YFSETQ. The CDR3 runs 16 residues. Losses at the gene ends were 1 base for V and 1 base for J; bases not matched to a gene: 2. The CDR3 coding sequence is TGCGCCAGCAGCTTGAAACTAGCGGGGAACACCGGGGAGCTGTTTTTT. Protein: CASSLKLAGNTGELFF.

This sequence joins TRBV6-1 and TRBJ1-2; possible D gene TRBD1, 6 bases. Deletions cut 11 bases from V and 8 bases from J, with 21 bases between. Germline V gives CDR1 MNHNS, CDR2 SASEGT. The CDR3 is 13 amino acids. This CDR3 reads CAATGSGRRGYTF. In nucleotides, the CDR3 is TGTGCCGCCACAGGGTCGGGGAGAAGGGGCTACACCTTC.

The chain carries TRBV3-1 and TRBJ1-4; unclear D gene. Germline CDR1 LGHDT, CDR2 YNNKEL (reference sequence). The CDR3 spans 13 residues. Trimming removed 4 bases at V and 7 bases at J, with 10 bases between. CDR3 sequence reads: CASSLRTVEKLFF. CDR3 nucleotides: TGTGCCAGCAGCCTCCGGACGGTTGAAAAACTGTTTTTT.

The chain joins TRBV18 to TRBJ2-7; TRBD2 aligns across 8 bases. Unmatched junction bases numbered 21, after V lost 2 bases and J lost 3 bases. The CDR3 has 20 residues. CDR1 is KGHSH, CDR2 LQKENI, per germline. The CDR3 sequence: CASSPTSGALSRRRVYEQYF. DNA for the CDR3: TGTGCCAGCTCACCAACTAGCGGAGCCCTCAGCCGGAGAAGGGTCTACGAGCAGTACTTC.

The chain has TRBV19 and TRBJ2-2; TRBD1 matches 8 bases. This CDR3 comprises 13 residues. Germline assignment: CDR1 LNHDA and CDR2 SQIVND (reference sequence). V gave up 7 bases and J gave up 5 bases; unmatched junction bases: 3. The DNA for the CDR3 is TGTGCCAGTAATCGACAGGGGACCGGGGAGCTGTTTTTT. Translating it yields CASNRQGTGELFF.

The chain has TRBV6-6 and TRBJ2-2, with D unresolved. Germline V gene sequence: CDR1 MNHNY, CDR2 SVGAGI (reference sequence). Trimming removed 5 bases at V and 0 bases at J, with 4 bases between. The CDR3 runs 13 residues. In DNA, the CDR3 is TGTGCCAGCAGTGCGGCGAACACCGGGGAGCTGTTTTTT. It encodes CASSAANTGELFF.

The rearrangement links TRBV28 to TRBJ1-2; weak D call: TRBD1 (5 bases). The germline V and J ends were trimmed by 6 bases and 7 bases, with 12 bases remaining between them. This CDR3 spans 12 amino acids. Germline CDR1 MDHEN, CDR2 SYDVKM. As DNA, the CDR3 is TGTGCCAGCAGCTCAACAAGGGGTGGCTACACCTTC. This codes for CASSSTRGGYTF.

V is TRBV6-1 and J is TRBJ1-5; D not certain. Germline CDR1 and CDR2: MNHNS and SASEGT. V was clipped by 3 bases and J by 2 bases, with 5 bases between them. This CDR3 is built from 13 residues. The CDR3 is CASSEGGNQPQHF. Written as DNA, the CDR3 is TGTGCCAGCAGTGAGGGTGGCAATCAGCCCCAGCATTTT.

This chain joins TRBV5-1 and TRBJ2-5; 7 bases line up with TRBD1. The CDR3 runs 15 residues. CDR1 and CDR2 from the germline V gene are SGHRS and YFSETQ. Trimming took 4 bases from V and 4 from J; bases not matched to a gene: 10. CDR3: CASSETGLRLETQYF. In DNA, the CDR3 is TGCGCCAGCAGCGAGACAGGGTTGAGGTTAGAGACCCAGTACTTC.

This clonotype came up once. This rearrangement joins TRBV5-1 to TRBJ2-7, with a weak D call TRBD1 (6 bases). The CDR3 sequence is 14 residues long. V lost 3 bases to trimming and J lost 3 bases, with 13 bases between them. Looked up from germline, CDR1 is SGHRS and CDR2 is YFSETQ. In nucleotides, the CDR3 is TGCGCCAGCAGCTACAGACAGGTAAACTACGAGCAGTACTTC. This sequence encodes CASSYRQVNYEQYF.

This chain joins TRBV29-1 and TRBJ2-5, with D possibly TRBD1 on 6 matching bases. Germline V CDR1 and CDR2: SQVTM, ANQGSEA. V was clipped by 7 bases and J by 5 bases, with 14 bases between them. The CDR3 is 12 amino acids. In nucleotides, the CDR3 is TGCAGCGGCTACAGGGTGATGGAGACCCAGTACTTC. It encodes CSGYRVMETQYF.

The gene calls are TRBV28 and TRBJ2-7; 8 bases map to TRBD1. This CDR3 is 14 amino acids long. The germline V gene encodes CDR1 MDHEN and CDR2 SYDVKM. The V segment lost 6 bases and the J segment 1 base; nucleotides outside the gene matches: 5. DNA of the CDR3: TGTGCCAGCAGCTCCGACAGGGGATCCTACGAGCAGTACTTC. Its protein product is CASSSDRGSYEQYF.

The chain links TRBV6-1 to TRBJ1-4, with D possibly TRBD1 on 5 matching bases. Trimming pared 10 bases from V and 4 bases from J, leaving 19 bases between. The CDR3 is made up of 15 amino acids. Germline CDR1 reads MNHNS; CDR2 reads SASEGT. DNA of the CDR3: TGTGCCACCAAGTCCATGACAGCGATTAATGAAAAACTGTTTTTT. Amino acid sequence: CATKSMTAINEKLFF.

This clonotype was detected only a few times. The chain employs TRBV6-1 and TRBJ1-2; D might be TRBD1 (5 bases). The CDR3 covers 14 residues. V shed 5 bases and J shed 9 bases, with 19 bases lying between them. From germline, CDR1 is MNHNS and CDR2 SASEGT. CDR3 residues: CASSSGTAVRSYTF. The CDR3 bases are TGTGCCAGCAGTTCTGGGACGGCGGTTAGGAGCTACACCTTC.

The genes are TRBV5-1 and TRBJ2-1; the D is unclear. Germline V gene lookup returns CDR1 SGHRS and CDR2 YFSETQ. This CDR3 contains 17 residues. Trimming removed 0 bases from V and 0 bases from J, with 13 bases in between. The CDR3 DNA reads as TGCGCCAGCAGCTTGGAATTCCAAGGGCCCTCCTACAATGAGCAGTTCTTC. Its translation: CASSLEFQGPSYNEQFF.

This chain uses TRBV9 with TRBJ1-3; D not certain. The CDR3 is made up of 16 amino acids. Germline lookup yields CDR1 SGDLS and CDR2 YYNGEE. The V gene lost 1 base and the J gene lost 1 base, with 12 bases spanning the gap. As DNA, the CDR3 is TGTGCCAGCAGCGTAACGACGGGAGTTTCTGGAAACACCATATATTTT. This sequence encodes CASSVTTGVSGNTIYF.

The V call is TRBV12-3 or TRBV12-4, the J call TRBJ1-1, with TRBD1 identical over 8 bases. The ends lost 7 bases at V and 5 bases at J; junction bases unmatched: 6. The CDR3 runs 13 residues. DNA of the CDR3: TGTGCCAGCACCCCGGACAGGGTAACTGAAGCTTTCTTT. This codes for CASTPDRVTEAFF.

The chain is built from TRBV5-6 and TRBJ2-7; possibly TRBD1 or TRBD2 for D (5 bases each). Germline V CDR1 and CDR2: SGHDT, YYEEEE. The CDR3 is made up of 15 amino acids. Trimming took off 3 bases at V and 12 bases at J, with 25 bases between the two ends. The CDR3 DNA follows: TGTGCCAGCAGCTCCTACCGGGACGCGGGCTTGAGGCGGTACTTC. This codes for CASSSYRDAGLRRYF.

The chain carries TRBV7-3 and TRBJ2-3; 14 positions agree with TRBD2. V lost 2 bases and J lost 5; bases outside the gene matches: 6. Germline CDR1 SGHTA, CDR2 FQGTGA. The CDR3 runs to 17 residues. CDR3 protein: CASSLAPGLAGVDTQYF. In DNA, the CDR3 is TGTGCCAGCAGCTTAGCCCCGGGACTAGCGGGGGTAGATACGCAGTATTTT. Using reference TRBV7-3 and TRBJ2-3 for the parts outside the CDR3, the full variable domain is GAGVSQTPSNKVTEKGKYVELRCDPISGHTALYWYRQSLGQGPEFLIYFQGTGAADDSGLPNDRFFAVRPEGSVSTLKIQRTERGDSAVYLCASSLAPGLAGVDTQYFGPGTRLTVL.

V and J are TRBV30 and TRBJ2-7; 12 nucleotides line up with TRBD2. Germline V gene data show CDR1 as GTSNPN and CDR2 as SVGIG (reference sequence). The CDR3 is made up of 15 amino acids. V trimming: 3 bases; J trimming: 4 bases; junction bases outside the gene matches: 7. The CDR3 sequence is CAWRASGGAVYEQYF. In DNA, the CDR3 is TGTGCCTGGAGGGCTAGCGGGGGGGCCGTGTACGAGCAGTACTTC.

The chain employs TRBV5-4 and TRBJ2-3, with D uncertain. Trimming stripped 0 bases from V and 1 base from J, with 12 bases between. The CDR3 length is 16 residues. Germline V gene sequence: CDR1 SGHNT, CDR2 YYREEE (reference sequence). The CDR3 reads CASSLAAAGGTDTQYF. The CDR3 coding sequence is TGTGCCAGCAGCTTGGCTGCGGCAGGCGGCACAGATACGCAGTATTTT.

This sequence joins TRBV5-1 and TRBJ2-1; 11 nucleotides align to TRBD2. The CDR3 covers 13 residues. CDR1 SGHRS and CDR2 YFSETQ come from the germline V gene. Trimming cost V 6 bases and J 5 bases; bases outside gene matches: 1. Here the CDR3 DNA reads TGCGCCAGCACGGGACTAGCGGACAATGAGCAGTTCTTC. It specifies CASTGLADNEQFF.

This CDR3 reads CASSYGTSDPYEQYF. The CDR3 nucleotides read TGTGCCAGCAGCTACGGTACTAGCGACCCCTACGAGCAGTACTTC. This chain connects TRBV7-9 to TRBJ2-7; TRBD2 matches at 7 bases. Trimming at V came to 4 bases and at J to 2 bases, leaving 8 bases not matched to a gene. The CDR3 is 15 residues long. Germline-derived CDR1 and CDR2 are SEHNR and FQNEAQ (reference sequence).

This rearrangement joins TRBV28 to TRBJ2-7; D possibly corresponds to TRBD2 (5 bases). V shed 8 bases and J shed 5 bases, with 19 bases lying between them. Germline CDR1 reads MDHEN; CDR2 reads SYDVKM. CDR3 length equals 14 residues. The CDR3 nucleotides read TGTGCCAGCGGTTGGACTGGGGTTCGGAACGAGCAGTACTTC. It translates to CASGWTGVRNEQYF. The full variable domain, with the rest looked up from reference TRBV28 and TRBJ2-7, is DVKVTQSSRYLVKRTGEKVFLECVQDMDHENMFWYRQDPGLGLRLIYFSYDVKMKEKGDIPEGYSVSREKKERFSLILESASTNQTSMYLCASGWTGVRNEQYFGPGTRLTVT.